This note documents a single TCR beta chain sequence. The antigen is not known. The data originate from a study of T cells in Graves' hyperthyroidism and ophthalmopathy. At the level of the study: Blood from the periphery was taken at initial diagnosis, before any treatment. General study findings and limits: Within blood appeared most thyroid clonotypes that had expanded above 0.001.

Losses at the gene ends were 4 bases for V and 4 bases for J; bases not matched to a gene: 7. CDR1 LGHDT and CDR2 YNNKEL come from the germline V gene (reference sequence). The CDR3 has 14 residues. Diagnostic decisions used clinical symptoms, serum thyroxine and TRAb, thyroid ultrasound and orbital computed tomography. The TCR beta CDR3 regions underwent amplification using RNA transcripts as the source. When the TCR CDR3 underwent first-round RT-PCR, the HTBI primer set was used. TCRdb called the multiplex PCR reads again in MiXCR, with one record for every CDR3 protein. The repertoire holds 600,000 to 750,000 distinct CDR3 sequences, with roughly 17% as singletons.

The chain links TRBV3-1 to TRBJ2-7; the match to TRBD2 covers 7 bases. The receptor's source is a man aged 50 to 59 with Graves' hyperthyroidism. The material sequenced was blood. The CDR3 region has the DNA TGTGCCAGCAGCCCCTCCGGGGGGATTTACGAGCAGTACTTC. Its protein product is CASSPSGGIYEQYF.